This T cell receptor (beta chain) was recorded in a study of human T cells and chemical hapten exposure. At the level of the study: While the approximately 24-week study was under way, patients received diphenylcyclopropenone on the scalp every week. Patches with 0.01% DPC went on the upper back, and the tests were read at 6 days.

Losses at the gene ends were 3 bases for V and 4 bases for J; bases not matched to a gene: 11. The CDR3 covers 17 residues. Germline V gives CDR1 MGHDK, CDR2 SYGVNS. TCRdb recomputed calls from the RACE reads with MiXCR, one row per CDR3 protein. The data hold under 55,000 distinct CDR3 sequences, with 9% to 10% observed a single time. Described time point: patch test 3, about 24 weeks after DPC sensitization. Treatment denoted: therapeutic diphenylcyclopropenone sensitization with weekly scalp DPC. This receptor was identified in a woman aged 40 to 49 with alopecia areata. Some clones in this sample may be carry-over from other donors' samples. The V call is TRBV25-1, the J call TRBJ2-7; TRBD2 matches at 11 bases. Sequenced here: whole blood, sampled in connection with sensitization to the hapten diphenylcyclopropenone (DPC). The CDR3 bases are TGTGCCAGCAGTGACACCGGGACTAGCGGACCACAATACGAGCAGTACTTC. As protein: CASSDTGTSGPQYEQYF.